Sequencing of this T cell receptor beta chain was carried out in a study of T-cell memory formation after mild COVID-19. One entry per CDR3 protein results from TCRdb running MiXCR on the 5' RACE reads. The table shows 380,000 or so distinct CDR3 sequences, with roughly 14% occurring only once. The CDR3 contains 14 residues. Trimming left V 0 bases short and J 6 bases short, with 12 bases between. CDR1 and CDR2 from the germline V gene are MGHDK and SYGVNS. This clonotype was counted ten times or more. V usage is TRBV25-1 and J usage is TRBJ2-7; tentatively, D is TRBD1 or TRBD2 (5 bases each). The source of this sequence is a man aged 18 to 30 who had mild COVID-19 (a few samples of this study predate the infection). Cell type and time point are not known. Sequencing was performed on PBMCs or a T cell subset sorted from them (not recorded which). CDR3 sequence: CASSEYGGGGEQYF. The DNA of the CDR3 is TGTGCCAGCAGTGAATATGGTGGGGGTGGCGAGCAGTACTTC.